The 8 T cell receptor beta chains below all came from one sample that was sequenced in a study of T cell repertoires in cytomegalovirus infection. A single record per CDR3 protein comes from TCRdb applying MiXCR to the reads. The sample has 570,000 or so distinct CDR3 sequences; almost 40% are singletons. No antigens are known for them. Material: cultured PBMCs, obtained from culture after CMV antigen stimulation. Receptors originate from a human donor in good health (CMV status not recorded). Some clones in this sample may be carry-over from other donors' samples.

The rearrangement joins TRBV2 to TRBJ2-3; D call uncertain. V lost 0 bases, J lost 6 bases, and 7 bases lay in between. Germline loops: CDR1 SNHLY, CDR2 FYNNEI. The CDR3 runs to 13 residues. The CDR3 DNA sequence: TGTGCCAGCAGTGAAGCGACCGCGGATACGCAGTATTTT. Translating it yields CASSEATADTQYF.

The genes are TRBV10-3 and TRBJ1-2, with D perhaps matching TRBD1 (5 bases). This CDR3 region has 13 residues. Trimming took off 4 bases at V and 2 bases at J, with 8 bases between the two ends. Germline assignment: CDR1 ENHRY and CDR2 SYGVKD. CDR3 DNA: TGTGCCATCAGTGCAGGGTGGAACTATGGCTACACCTTC. Its translation: CAISAGWNYGYTF.

This clonotype was seen more than once but under ten times. V usage is TRBV12-3 or TRBV12-4 and J usage is TRBJ2-3; 10 bases agree with TRBD1. This CDR3 spans 15 amino acids. The V gene end was trimmed by 5 bases and the J gene end by 6 bases; junction bases not matched to a gene: 8. Written as DNA, the CDR3 is TGTGCCAGCAGTCCGAGGGACAGGGGAGGGGATACGCAGTATTTT. Its translation is CASSPRDRGGDTQYF.

The V and J genes are TRBV6-8 and TRBJ2-1, with D maybe TRBD2 (5 bases). Germline loops: CDR1 MNHGY, CDR2 SAAAGT. There are 15 residues in the CDR3. The V gene lost 2 bases and the J gene lost 0 bases, with 8 bases spanning the gap. CDR3 in DNA: TGTGCCAGCAGTTACAGGAGGAGCTCCTACAATGAGCAGTTCTTC. Its protein is CASSYRRSSYNEQFF.

This sequence joins TRBV12-3 or TRBV12-4 and TRBJ2-3, with 8 nucleotides matching TRBD2. The CDR3 spans 16 residues. V shed 5 bases and J 5 bases; nucleotides not matched to a gene: 12. CDR3 nucleotides: TGTGCCAGCAGTCACCGAGGGACTAGGGTGGGAGATACGCAGTATTTT. As protein: CASSHRGTRVGDTQYF.

This clonotype has a handful of counts. This rearrangement joins TRBV19 to TRBJ1-1, with 8 bases that match TRBD1. CDR1 and CDR2 (germline): LNHDA, SQIVND (reference sequence). Trimming cost V 4 bases and J 2 bases; bases outside gene matches: 3. The CDR3 length is 14 residues. The chain's CDR3 is CASSKTGVNTEAFF. CDR3 DNA: TGTGCCAGTAGTAAGACAGGGGTTAACACTGAAGCTTTCTTT.

This clonotype was found a few times. The chain has TRBV6-1 and TRBJ2-3; D call uncertain. V lost 7 bases and J 0 bases, leaving 11 bases between the germline ends. The CDR3 is made up of 14 amino acids. Germline V gives CDR1 MNHNS, CDR2 SASEGT. CDR3 bases: TGTGCCAGCAAGGGCGACCCTAGCACAGATACGCAGTATTTT. Amino acid sequence: CASKGDPSTDTQYF.

This CDR3 reads CASSLEGLNDQETQYF. For the CDR3, the DNA is TGTGCCAGCAGCTTAGAAGGACTGAATGACCAAGAGACCCAGTACTTC. This chain links TRBV7-8 with TRBJ2-5; perhaps TRBD2 as D (5 bases). The CDR3 is made up of 16 amino acids. Trimming removed 1 base at V and 0 bases at J, with 12 bases between. Germline V gives CDR1 SGHVS, CDR2 FQNEAQ.